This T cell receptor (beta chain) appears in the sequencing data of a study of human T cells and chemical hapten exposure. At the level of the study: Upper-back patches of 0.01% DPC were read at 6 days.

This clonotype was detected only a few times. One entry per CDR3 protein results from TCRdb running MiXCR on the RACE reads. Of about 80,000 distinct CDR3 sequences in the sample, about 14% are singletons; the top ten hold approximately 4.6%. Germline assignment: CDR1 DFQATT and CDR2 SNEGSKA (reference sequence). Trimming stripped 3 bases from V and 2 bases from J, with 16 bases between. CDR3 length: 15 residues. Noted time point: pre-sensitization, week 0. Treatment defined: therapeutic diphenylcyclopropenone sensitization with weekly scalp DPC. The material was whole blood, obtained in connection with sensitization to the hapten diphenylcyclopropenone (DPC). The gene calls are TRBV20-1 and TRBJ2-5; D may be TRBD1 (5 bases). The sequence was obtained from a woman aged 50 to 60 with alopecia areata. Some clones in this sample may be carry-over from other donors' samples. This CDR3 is CSASGRTFLQETQYF. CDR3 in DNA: TGCAGTGCTAGTGGTCGGACATTCCTTCAAGAGACCCAGTACTTC.